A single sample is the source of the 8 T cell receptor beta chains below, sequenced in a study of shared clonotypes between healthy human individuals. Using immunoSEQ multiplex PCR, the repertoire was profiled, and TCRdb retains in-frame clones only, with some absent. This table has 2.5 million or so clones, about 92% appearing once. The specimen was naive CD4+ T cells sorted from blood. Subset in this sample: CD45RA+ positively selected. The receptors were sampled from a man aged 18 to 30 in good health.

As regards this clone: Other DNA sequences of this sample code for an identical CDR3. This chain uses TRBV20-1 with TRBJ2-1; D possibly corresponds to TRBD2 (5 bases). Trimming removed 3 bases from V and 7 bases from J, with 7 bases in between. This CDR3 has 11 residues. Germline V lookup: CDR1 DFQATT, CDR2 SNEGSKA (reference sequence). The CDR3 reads CSARRENEQFF. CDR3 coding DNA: TGCAGTGCTAGGAGGGAGAATGAGCAGTTCTTC.

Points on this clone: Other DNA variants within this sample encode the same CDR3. As DNA, the CDR3 is TGCAGCGTTGCGGCAGATAGCAATCAGCCCCAGCATTTT. The encoded protein is CSVAADSNQPQHF. The chain employs TRBV29-1 and TRBJ1-5; no clear D. The CDR3 runs 13 residues. Germline loops: CDR1 SQVTM, CDR2 ANQGSEA. The germline V and J ends were trimmed by 4 bases and 0 bases, with 7 bases remaining between them. The whole variable domain, filled in from reference TRBV29-1 and TRBJ1-5, reads SAVISQKPSRDICQRGTSLTIQCQVDSQVTMMFWYRQQPGQSLTLIATANQGSEATYESGFVIDKFPISRPNLTFSTLTVSNMSPEDSSIYLCSVAADSNQPQHFGDGTRLSIL.

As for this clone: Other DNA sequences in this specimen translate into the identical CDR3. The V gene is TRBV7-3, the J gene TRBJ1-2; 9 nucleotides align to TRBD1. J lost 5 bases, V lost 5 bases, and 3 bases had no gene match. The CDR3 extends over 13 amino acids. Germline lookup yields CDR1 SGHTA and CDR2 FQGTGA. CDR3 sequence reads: CASSQGQGYGYTF. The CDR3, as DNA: TGTGCCAGCAGCCAGGGACAGGGATATGGCTACACCTTC. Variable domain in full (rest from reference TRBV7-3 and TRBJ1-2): GAGVSQTPSNKVTEKGKYVELRCDPISGHTALYWYRQSLGQGPEFLIYFQGTGAADDSGLPNDRFFAVRPEGSVSTLKIQRTERGDSAVYLCASSQGQGYGYTFGSGTRLTVV.

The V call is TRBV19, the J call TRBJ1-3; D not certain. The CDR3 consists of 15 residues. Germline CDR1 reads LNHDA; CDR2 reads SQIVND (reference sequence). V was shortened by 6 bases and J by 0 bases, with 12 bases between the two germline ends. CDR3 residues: CASRETPSSGNTIYF. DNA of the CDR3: TGTGCCAGTAGGGAGACACCGAGCTCTGGAAACACCATATATTTT.

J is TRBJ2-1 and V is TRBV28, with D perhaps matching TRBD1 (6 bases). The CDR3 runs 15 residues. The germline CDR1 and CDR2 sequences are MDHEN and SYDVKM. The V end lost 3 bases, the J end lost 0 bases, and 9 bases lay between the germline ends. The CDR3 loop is CASSFLDSSYNEQFF. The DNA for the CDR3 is TGTGCCAGCAGTTTCTTGGACAGCTCCTACAATGAGCAGTTCTTC.

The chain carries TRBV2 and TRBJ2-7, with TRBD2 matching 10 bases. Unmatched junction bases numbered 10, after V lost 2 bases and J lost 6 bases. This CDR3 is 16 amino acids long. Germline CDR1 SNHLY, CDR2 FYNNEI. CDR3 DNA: TGTGCCAGCAGTGAAAGGGGGTCACTAGCGGGGCTCGAGCAGTACTTC. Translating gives CASSERGSLAGLEQYF. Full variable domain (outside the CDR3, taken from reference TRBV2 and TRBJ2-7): EPEVTQTPSHQVTQMGQEVILRCVPISNHLYFYWYRQILGQKVEFLVSFYNNEISEKSEIFDDQFSVERPDGSNFTLKIRSTKLEDSAMYFCASSERGSLAGLEQYFGPGTRLTVT.

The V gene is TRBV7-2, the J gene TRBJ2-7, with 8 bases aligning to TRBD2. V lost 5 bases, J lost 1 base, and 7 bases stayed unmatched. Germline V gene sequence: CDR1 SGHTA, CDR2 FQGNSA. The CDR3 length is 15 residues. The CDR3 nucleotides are TGTGCCAGCAGCCCCCGGACTAGCCCATCCTACGAGCAGTACTTC. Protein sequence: CASSPRTSPSYEQYF.

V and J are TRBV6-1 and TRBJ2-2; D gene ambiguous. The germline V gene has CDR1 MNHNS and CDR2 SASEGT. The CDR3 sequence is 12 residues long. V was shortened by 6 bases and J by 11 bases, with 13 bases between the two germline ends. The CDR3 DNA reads TGTGCCAGCAGACCCTGGACGGACGAGCTGTTTTTT. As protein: CASRPWTDELFF.